The 21 T cell receptor beta chains below were found in one sample sequenced in a study of blood T cell repertoires in COVID-19. Clones were read by immunoSEQ multiplex PCR, and TCRdb kept only the in-frame ones, dropping some. This table has 200,000 or so clones, 84% appearing once. Sequences were obtained from peripheral blood. These receptor sequences come from a human donor in a cohort sampled during active COVID-19.

J is TRBJ1-6 and V is TRBV9; D may be TRBD1 (6 bases). Trimming took off 4 bases at V and 0 bases at J, with 11 bases between the two ends. CDR3 length equals 16 residues. Germline CDR1 and CDR2: SGDLS and YYNGEE. This CDR3 is CASSNSGDSYNSPLHF. Written as DNA, the CDR3 is TGTGCCAGCAGCAACTCAGGGGACTCCTATAATTCACCCCTCCACTTT.

This chain connects TRBV9 to TRBJ1-1, with D unresolved. The CDR3 spans 14 residues. In germline, CDR1 is SGDLS, CDR2 YYNGEE. Between the trimmed V and J ends, which lost 0 bases and 0 bases, there was a span of 6 bases. The CDR3 nucleotides are TGTGCCAGCAGCGTAGACTCCTTGAACACTGAAGCTTTCTTT. It specifies CASSVDSLNTEAFF.

The CDR3 nucleotides read TGTGCCAGCAGTTTATCGAACAGGGCGGGTCAAGAGACCCAGTACTTC. Protein product: CASSLSNRAGQETQYF. The chain joins TRBV27 to TRBJ2-5; TRBD1 is a possible D gene (6 bases). The length of the CDR3 is 16 residues. The V and J ends lost 0 bases and 2 bases respectively, with 13 bases between them. Germline CDR1 MNHEY, CDR2 SMNVEV (reference sequence).

The chain employs TRBV6-5 and TRBJ2-7; TRBD2 matches 15 bases. The ends lost 6 bases at V and 5 bases at J; junction bases unmatched: 5. Germline V lookup: CDR1 MNHEY, CDR2 SVGAGI. CDR3 length equals 15 residues. As DNA, the CDR3 is TGTGCCAGCAGACGGACTAGCGGGGGGGTAAACGAGCAGTACGTC. It specifies CASRRTSGGVNEQYV.

This chain uses TRBV5-1 with TRBJ1-2; TRBD1 is a possible D gene (6 bases). Germline loops: CDR1 SGHRS, CDR2 YFSETQ. The length of the CDR3 is 14 residues. V was cut by 4 bases and J by 0 bases, with 10 bases left in between. CDR3 DNA sequence: TGCGCCAGCAGCCCGGACAGAACTAACTATGGCTACACCTTC. This gives the protein CASSPDRTNYGYTF.

The chain has TRBV7-2 and TRBJ1-3; 7 nucleotides align to TRBD1. CDR3 length: 15 amino acids. Germline values: CDR1 SGHTA, CDR2 FQGNSA. Trimming at V came to 1 base and at J to 5 bases, leaving 5 bases not matched to a gene. The CDR3 DNA sequence: TGTGCCAGCAGCTTAGTACAGGGGCCCCGAAACACCATATATTTT. Protein: CASSLVQGPRNTIYF.

Only one count was recorded for this clone. CDR3 sequence: CASTRAGGIHNEQFF. Written as DNA, the CDR3 is TGTGCCAGCACCAGAGCGGGAGGAATTCACAATGAGCAGTTCTTC. The chain uses TRBV27 and TRBJ2-1; 9 nucleotides agree with TRBD2. V gave up 7 bases and J gave up 5 bases; unmatched junction bases: 9. CDR3 length: 15 amino acids. Germline assignment: CDR1 MNHEY and CDR2 SMNVEV (reference sequence).

With regard to this clone: The same CDR3 is also encoded by other DNA sequences in this sample. This chain links TRBV18 with TRBJ1-2; D is ambiguous. The CDR3 has 12 residues. From germline, CDR1 is KGHSH and CDR2 LQKENI. The V end was cut by 3 bases, the J end by 2 bases, with 4 bases between. CDR3 coding DNA: TGTGCCAGCTCACCCGAGAACTATGGCTACACCTTC. As protein: CASSPENYGYTF.

CDR3 amino acids: CASSLRGGDTEAFF. The CDR3 coding sequence is TGTGCCAGCAGCTTAAGGGGCGGAGACACTGAAGCTTTCTTT. The V and J genes are TRBV7-2 and TRBJ1-1; D might be TRBD1 (5 bases). CDR3 length: 14 residues. Germline V gene sequence: CDR1 SGHTA, CDR2 FQGNSA. Trimming removed 2 bases at V and 3 bases at J, with 10 bases between.

The V call is TRBV7-8, the J call TRBJ2-1, with TRBD2 identical over 7 bases. The V gene end was trimmed by 6 bases and the J gene end by 5 bases; junction bases not matched to a gene: 7. CDR1 is SGHVS and CDR2 is FQNEAQ in the germline V gene. CDR3 length: 14 amino acids. The CDR3 reads CASSRREEDNEQFF. The CDR3 coding sequence is TGTGCCAGCAGTCGACGGGAGGAGGACAATGAGCAGTTCTTC.

The chain uses TRBV18 and TRBJ1-5, with 7 bases lining up with TRBD1. The CDR3 runs 14 residues. Losses at the gene ends were 3 bases for V and 5 bases for J; bases not matched to a gene: 4. The germline CDR1 and CDR2 sequences are KGHSH and LQKENI. The CDR3 sequence is CASSPRGKDQPQHF. The CDR3 region has the DNA TGTGCCAGCTCACCCAGGGGGAAAGATCAGCCCCAGCATTTT.

The chain is built from TRBV7-8 and TRBJ1-4; D is unresolved. V lost 6 bases and J 2 bases, leaving 19 bases between the germline ends. The CDR3 spans 17 residues. Per the germline V gene, CDR1 is SGHVS and CDR2 is FQNEAQ. CDR3 in amino acids: CASRSTWRVETNEKLFF. CDR3 DNA: TGTGCCAGCAGATCAACGTGGAGGGTGGAGACTAATGAAAAACTGTTTTTT.

The rearrangement joins TRBV12-3 or TRBV12-4 to TRBJ2-5; tentative D call: TRBD2 (5 bases). The V gene lost 2 bases and the J gene lost 11 bases, with 15 bases spanning the gap. This CDR3 region has 13 residues. CDR3 DNA sequence: TGTGCCAGCAGTTTACGCCTTTCGGGGATTCAGTACTTC. Translation: CASSLRLSGIQYF.

The CDR3 spells CASSLYRGRETQYF. DNA for the CDR3: TGCGCCAGCAGCTTATACAGGGGCCGAGAGACCCAGTACTTC. The chain has TRBV5-1 and TRBJ2-5; the match to TRBD1 covers 7 bases. Per germline, CDR1 SGHRS and CDR2 YFSETQ. The CDR3 totals 14 residues. The V and J ends lost 2 bases and 4 bases, in that order; junction bases with no gene match: 5. The full variable domain, rest sourced from reference TRBV5-1 and TRBJ2-5, is KAGVTQTPRYLIKTRGQQVTLSCSPISGHRSVSWYQQTPGQGLQFLFEYFSETQRNKGNFPGRFSGRQFSNSRSEMNVSTLELGDSALYLCASSLYRGRETQYFGPGTRLLVL.

The genes are TRBV28 and TRBJ1-2; D is undetermined. This CDR3 region has 15 residues. The germline V gene encodes CDR1 MDHEN and CDR2 SYDVKM. V gave up 5 bases and J gave up 1 base, with 14 bases separating them. The CDR3 DNA reads as TGTGCCAGCAGTCCTCCCCCCGGGGTTAACTATGGCTACACCTTC. It codes for CASSPPPGVNYGYTF.

This CDR3 reads CASLQGGKSYGYTF. The CDR3 DNA sequence: TGTGCCAGTTTGCAGGGGGGCAAGAGCTATGGCTACACCTTC. The gene calls are TRBV6-5 and TRBJ1-2; 7 bases map to TRBD1. Per germline, CDR1 MNHEY and CDR2 SVGAGI. The CDR3 has 14 residues. J lost 4 bases, V lost 9 bases, and 11 bases had no gene match.

This sequence joins TRBV23-1 and TRBJ2-7; possibly TRBD1 for D (5 bases). TRBV23-1 is an ORF, and what it does is uncertain. This CDR3 is 16 amino acids long. The V end was cut by 6 bases, the J end by 6 bases, with 24 bases between. CDR3 sequence reads: CASSIPGCRVDPEQYV. The CDR3 nucleotides read TGCGCCAGCAGCATCCCAGGTTGCAGGGTAGACCCCGAGCAGTACGTC.

A single count supports this clone. The rearrangement links TRBV5-8 to TRBJ1-6, with 7 bases aligning to TRBD1. This CDR3 comprises 17 residues. V lost 3 bases, J lost 7 bases, and 13 bases stayed unmatched. CDR1 SGHTS and CDR2 YDEGEE come from the germline V gene. The CDR3 sequence is CASSSRQGLLSNSPLHF. The CDR3 DNA follows: TGTGCCAGCAGCTCGCGACAGGGTCTCTTATCAAATTCACCCCTCCACTTT.

The rearrangement joins TRBV28 to TRBJ2-7; perhaps TRBD2 as D (5 bases). V was pared by 5 bases and J by 5 bases, with 7 bases between. The germline V gene has CDR1 MDHEN and CDR2 SYDVKM. The CDR3 length is 11 residues. The CDR3 DNA reads as TGTGCCAGCAGTCCGAGGGACGAGCAGTACTTC. It yields the protein CASSPRDEQYF.

The gene calls are TRBV7-8 and TRBJ2-1; D gene uncertain. The V end was cut by 5 bases, the J end by 8 bases, with 19 bases between. From germline, CDR1 is SGHVS and CDR2 FQNEAQ. There are 15 residues in the CDR3. This CDR3 reads CASSHIDGATDEQFF. For the CDR3, the DNA is TGTGCCAGCAGCCACATTGATGGAGCAACGGATGAGCAGTTCTTC. Drawing the rest from reference TRBV7-8 and TRBJ2-1, the complete variable domain is GAGVSQSPRYKVAKRGQDVALRCDPISGHVSLFWYQQALGQGPEFLTYFQNEAQLDKSGLPSDRFFAERPEGSVSTLKIQRTQQEDSAVYLCASSHIDGATDEQFFGPGTRLTVL.

The rearrangement joins TRBV7-2 to TRBJ2-1; a possible D gene is TRBD1 (6 bases). V was pared by 1 base and J by 4 bases, with 11 bases between. The CDR3 has 15 residues. The germline V gene encodes CDR1 SGHTA and CDR2 FQGNSA. CDR3 nucleotide sequence: TGTGCCAGCAGCTTAGTGGGGGCGTTATACAATGAGCAGTTCTTC. This codes for CASSLVGALYNEQFF.